This entry lists 20 T cell receptor beta chains sequenced from one sample in a study of blood T cell repertoires in COVID-19. Profiling relied on immunoSEQ multiplex PCR, and the TCRdb table lists in-frame clones only, not all of them. The data hold approximately 300,000 clones, with 90% observed a single time. Sequencing was performed on PBMCs or T cells enriched from blood (not recorded which). The receptors were gathered from a woman aged 25 to 39 who had been exposed to COVID-19.

This clone was found a few times. The V and J genes are TRBV18 and TRBJ1-3; a possible D gene is TRBD1 (6 bases). The V end lost 1 base, the J end lost 1 base, and 14 bases lay between the germline ends. The CDR3 sequence is 17 residues long. The germline V gene has CDR1 KGHSH and CDR2 LQKENI. The CDR3 DNA is TGTGCCAGCTCACCACGATCAGGGGACGTATCTGGAAACACCATATATTTT. Translated: CASSPRSGDVSGNTIYF. The full variable domain, with the rest looked up from reference TRBV18 and TRBJ1-3, is NAGVMQNPRHLVRRRGQEARLRCSPMKGHSHVYWYRQLPEEGLKFMVYLQKENIIDESGMPKERFSAEFPKEGPSILRIQQVVRGDSAAYFCASSPRSGDVSGNTIYFGEGSWLTVV.

The chain carries TRBV29-1 and TRBJ2-5; D perhaps matches TRBD2 (6 bases). V was trimmed by 7 bases and J by 5 bases, leaving 14 bases between them. The CDR3 runs to 12 residues. CDR1 SQVTM and CDR2 ANQGSEA come from the germline V gene. CDR3 nucleotides: TGCAGCGGAGGAGGGTGGCTGGAGACCCAGTACTTC. It specifies CSGGGWLETQYF.

This clone was picked up one time. The V and J genes are TRBV7-9 and TRBJ2-1, with D possibly being TRBD2 (5 bases). This CDR3 spans 15 amino acids. The germline V and J ends were trimmed by 1 base and 4 bases, with 11 bases remaining between them. Germline assignment: CDR1 SEHNR and CDR2 FQNEAQ (reference sequence). For the CDR3, the DNA is TGTGCCAGCAGCTTAGACGGGCTAGCTTACAATGAGCAGTTCTTC. Translated: CASSLDGLAYNEQFF.

The chain is built from TRBV10-3 and TRBJ2-5; a possible D gene is TRBD2 (6 bases). The CDR3 runs to 13 residues. Germline V lookup: CDR1 ENHRY, CDR2 SYGVKD. Trimming took 10 bases from V and 5 from J, leaving 17 bases between them. The CDR3 DNA sequence: TGTGCCACCGCCGGGGCTAGCGAGGAGACCCAGTACTTC. This codes for CATAGASEETQYF.

The chain carries TRBV18 and TRBJ2-7; perhaps TRBD2 as D (5 bases). This CDR3 is 12 amino acids long. V was pared by 1 base and J by 6 bases, with 7 bases between. CDR1 KGHSH and CDR2 LQKENI come from the germline V gene. Written as DNA, the CDR3 is TGTGCCAGCTCACCACAGAGGGTCGAGCAGTACTTC. Translated, it gives CASSPQRVEQYF. The whole variable domain, filled in from reference TRBV18 and TRBJ2-7, reads NAGVMQNPRHLVRRRGQEARLRCSPMKGHSHVYWYRQLPEEGLKFMVYLQKENIIDESGMPKERFSAEFPKEGPSILRIQQVVRGDSAAYFCASSPQRVEQYFGPGTRLTVT.

V usage is TRBV21-1 and J usage is TRBJ1-1; TRBD1 is taken as the D call from the table, unchecked against the DNA. TRBV21-1 represents a pseudogene. This CDR3 spans 19 amino acids. CDR3 coding DNA: TGTGCCAGCAGCAACTTCTTTACCGGGACAGGGTTTAGGGGCACTGAAGCTTTCTTT. Its translation is CASSNFFTGTGFRGTEAFF.

The J gene is TRBJ2-6, the V gene TRBV5-4; the D gene is possibly TRBD2 (5 bases). From germline, CDR1 is SGHNT and CDR2 YYREEE (reference sequence). The ends were cut back, 4 bases at V and 0 bases at J, with 14 bases in the middle. This CDR3 region has 17 residues. Written as DNA, the CDR3 is TGTGCCAGCAGCCCGCCCCTAGCCCGCTCTGGGGCCAACGTCCTGACTTTC. Protein: CASSPPLARSGANVLTF.

Only one count was recorded for this clone. J is TRBJ1-1 and V is TRBV2, with D unclear. This CDR3 spans 12 amino acids. V lost 4 bases to trimming and J lost 7 bases, with 10 bases between them. Germline CDR1 SNHLY, CDR2 FYNNEI. The CDR3 is CASSVQTIEAFF. CDR3 sequence (DNA): TGTGCCAGCAGTGTACAGACTATTGAAGCTTTCTTT.

The chain is built from TRBV30 and TRBJ2-7; 9 nucleotides agree with TRBD1. The CDR3 spans 15 residues. CDR1 is GTSNPN, CDR2 SVGIG, per germline (reference sequence). Germline trimming cut 5 bases from V and 3 bases from J; bases unmatched to any gene: 11. CDR3 in amino acids: CAWSRKGQGGYEQYF. CDR3 sequence (DNA): TGTGCCTGGTCGCGAAAGGGACAGGGTGGCTACGAGCAGTACTTC. The entire variable domain, with the rest obtained from reference TRBV30 and TRBJ2-7, is as follows: SQTIHQWPATLVQPVGSPLSLECTVEGTSNPNLYWYRQAAGRGLQLLFYSVGIGQISSEVPQNLSASRPQDRQFILSSKKLLLSDSGFYLCAWSRKGQGGYEQYFGPGTRLTVT.

The chain carries TRBV5-1 and TRBJ2-5, with 12 bases identical to TRBD2. In germline, CDR1 is SGHRS, CDR2 YFSETQ. Germline trimming cut 4 bases from V and 4 bases from J; bases unmatched to any gene: 8. The CDR3 is 16 residues long. CDR3 sequence (DNA): TGCGCCAGCAGCACTATACTAGCGGGGGGAAGAGAGACCCAGTACTTC. Its translation: CASSTILAGGRETQYF.

The V call is TRBV7-8, the J call TRBJ1-4; D unresolved. V lost 1 base and J lost 0, with 12 bases in between. CDR1 and CDR2 from the germline V gene are SGHVS and FQNEAQ. The CDR3 extends over 17 amino acids. The CDR3 is CASSLEGRSATNEKLFF. CDR3 DNA sequence: TGTGCCAGCAGCTTAGAAGGCAGGTCGGCAACTAATGAAAAACTGTTTTTT.

As for this clone: Compared with germline, one end of the junction differs, possibly owing to a read error. The chain recombines TRBV19 with TRBJ2-1; D is perhaps TRBD1 or TRBD2 (5 bases each). CDR3 length equals 12 residues. Germline V CDR1 and CDR2: LNHDA, SQIVND (reference sequence). CDR3 coding DNA: TGTGCCAGTAGCATAGGGGAGAATGAGCAGTTCTTC. Its translation is CASSIGENEQFF.

The chain is built from TRBV6-5 and TRBJ1-2; TRBD1 aligns across 8 bases. The CDR3 loop spans 14 amino acids. V dropped 7 bases and J dropped 2; count of bases not matched to a gene: 6. Looked up from germline, CDR1 is MNHEY and CDR2 is SVGAGI. CDR3 DNA sequence: TGTGCCAGCAAAGACAGGGGTCTGAACTATGGCTACACCTTC. It specifies CASKDRGLNYGYTF.

This chain connects TRBV2 to TRBJ1-1; D uncertain. CDR3 length: 16 amino acids. V was shortened by 7 bases and J by 4 bases, with 22 bases between the two germline ends. CDR1 is SNHLY and CDR2 is FYNNEI in the germline V gene. As DNA, the CDR3 is TGTGCCAGCACTTTTCGCGTTGGAGGAAGGAGCACTGAAGCTTTCTTT. This encodes CASTFRVGGRSTEAFF.

The chain carries TRBV19 and TRBJ1-2; TRBD1 is a possible D gene (6 bases). CDR1 LNHDA and CDR2 SQIVND come from the germline V gene (reference sequence). V lost 6 bases and J lost 2, with 16 bases in between. The CDR3 has 15 amino acids. Here the CDR3 reads CASRRQVGRNYGYTF. In DNA, the CDR3 is TGTGCCAGTAGGAGACAGGTGGGGCGAAACTATGGCTACACCTTC.

V gene TRBV4-2 combines with J gene TRBJ2-7; no firm D call. The CDR3 runs to 12 residues. CDR1 and CDR2 from the germline V gene are LGHNA and YNFKEQ. With 5 bases removed from V and 1 base from J, the gap between germline ends came to 6 bases. In DNA form, the CDR3 reads TGTGCCAGCAGCGGCCGTTCCTACGAGCAGTACTTC. Translating it yields CASSGRSYEQYF.

This rearrangement joins TRBV12-5 to TRBJ1-2; the match to TRBD1 covers 7 bases. The J segment lost 0 bases and the V segment lost 6 bases, leaving 4 bases of the junction unmatched. This CDR3 contains 14 residues. Germline V gene sequence: CDR1 LGHNT, CDR2 FRNRAP. The CDR3 DNA sequence: TGTGCTAGTGGAAGGGACAGAACTAACTATGGCTACACCTTC. This sequence encodes CASGRDRTNYGYTF.

V is TRBV6-2 or TRBV6-3 and J is TRBJ2-2, with 11 nucleotides matching TRBD2. Germline loops: CDR1 MNHEY, CDR2 SVGEGT. The CDR3 extends over 18 amino acids. V was pared by 4 bases and J by 2 bases, with 9 bases of the junction left unmatched. DNA for the CDR3: TGTGCCAGCAGTTTTCTAGCGGGGGGACAGCTAAACACCGGGGAGCTGTTTTTT. Translating it yields CASSFLAGGQLNTGELFF.

This chain connects TRBV7-6 to TRBJ2-7; D unclear. Germline CDR1 is SGHVS and CDR2 is FNYEAQ. Trimming removed 4 bases from V and 6 bases from J, with 13 bases in between. This CDR3 comprises 13 residues. CDR3 protein: CASSSERSGEQYF. DNA of the CDR3: TGTGCCAGCAGCTCCGAGCGATCCGGCGAGCAGTACTTC.

This clone was seen just once. The rearrangement joins TRBV30 to TRBJ1-1; TRBD1 is a possible D gene (5 bases). The CDR3 extends over 14 amino acids. With 2 bases removed from V and 0 bases from J, the gap between germline ends came to 10 bases. The V gene's germline CDR1 is GTSNPN and CDR2 SVGIG (reference sequence). The CDR3 region is CAWSFRVMNTEAFF. The CDR3 coding sequence is TGTGCCTGGAGTTTCAGGGTAATGAACACTGAAGCTTTCTTT. The variable domain in full, with the rest retrieved from reference TRBV30 and TRBJ1-1, is SQTIHQWPATLVQPVGSPLSLECTVEGTSNPNLYWYRQAAGRGLQLLFYSVGIGQISSEVPQNLSASRPQDRQFILSSKKLLLSDSGFYLCAWSFRVMNTEAFFGQGTRLTVV.